This T cell receptor (beta chain) was profiled in a study of T cells after yellow fever vaccination. TCRdb analysed the 5' RACE reads with MiXCR anew, one entry per CDR3 protein. The data hold 30,000 or so distinct CDR3 sequences, with 6.3% observed a single time. Study-wide points: Any FACS-sorted repertoire could hold abundant clonotypes that contaminate it from the bulk population.

This clonotype was observed at least ten times. The V end lost 0 bases, the J end lost 8 bases, and 22 bases lay between the germline ends. The CDR3 loop spans 17 amino acids. Germline CDR1 LGHNA, CDR2 YSLEER. V is TRBV4-3 and J is TRBJ1-2; TRBD1 might be the D (6 bases). The clonotype comes from a man aged 25 to 45 who received the YFV17D yellow fever vaccine. The material sequenced was PBMCs, either bulk or a sorted T-cell subset (CD4+, CD8+, memory, or dextramer-sorted; not recorded which), taken on the day of the yellow fever booster vaccination. DNA of the CDR3: TGCGCCAGCAGCCAAGATCAAGGCAGGGGACCGTTAGGGGGCTACACCTTC. It is translated as CASSQDQGRGPLGGYTF.